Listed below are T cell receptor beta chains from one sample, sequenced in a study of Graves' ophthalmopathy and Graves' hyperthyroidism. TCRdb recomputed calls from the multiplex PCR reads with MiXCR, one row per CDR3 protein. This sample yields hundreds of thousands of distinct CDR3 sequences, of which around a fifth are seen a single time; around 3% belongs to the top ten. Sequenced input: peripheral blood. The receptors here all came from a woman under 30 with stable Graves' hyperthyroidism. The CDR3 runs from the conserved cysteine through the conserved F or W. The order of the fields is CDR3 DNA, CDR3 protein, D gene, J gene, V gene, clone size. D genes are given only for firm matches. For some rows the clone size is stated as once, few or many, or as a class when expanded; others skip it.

TGTGCCAGCAGTTTATACGGCACAGGGCAAACTGAAGCTTTCTTT,CASSLYGTGQTEAFF,.,TRBJ1-1,TRBV28,many
TGTGCTAGTGGTTTGGGCACGGGAAGCACAGATACGCAGTATTTT,CASGLGTGSTDTQYF,.,TRBJ2-3,TRBV12-5,many
TGTGCCAGCGGATCGGACAGGGGGCACGGGGAGCTGTTTTTT,CASGSDRGHGELFF,TRBD1,TRBJ2-2,TRBV6-2/TRBV6-3,few
TGTGCCACCACGCAATCCGGACCGCTCGCGGAGACCCAGTACTTC,CATTQSGPLAETQYF,.,TRBJ2-5,TRBV19,many
TGTGCCAGCAGTTACTCCGGGGGCAGGCGGAACGAGCAGTACTTC,CASSYSGGRRNEQYF,.,TRBJ2-7,TRBV6-5,many
TGTGCCAGCAGTGCGGCGCTAGCGGGAGTAGAGACCCAGTACTTC,CASSAALAGVETQYF,TRBD2,TRBJ2-5,TRBV2,many
TGCGCCAGCAGCTTGGGGGGGACAGCCTACGAGCAGTACTTC,CASSLGGTAYEQYF,TRBD1,TRBJ2-7,TRBV5-1,many
TGCGCCAGCAGCCAAGATAGCGGGCTGCGTCAGCCCCAGCATTTT,CASSQDSGLRQPQHF,.,TRBJ1-5,TRBV4-1,many
TGCAGTGCTGATGGCCCCGGATATGGCTACACCTTC,CSADGPGYGYTF,.,TRBJ1-2,TRBV20-1,.
TGTGCCAGCCCCCCACGCCAAACGGATGGTTACACCTTC,CASPPRQTDGYTF,.,TRBJ1-2,TRBV6-1,.
TGTGCCACCAGTGATTCGACCGGGACAGGGTTCTCTGAAGCTTTCTTT,CATSDSTGTGFSEAFF,TRBD1,TRBJ1-1,TRBV24-1,many
TGCGCCAGCAGCCTTAACGGTTACACTGAAGCTTTCTTT,CASSLNGYTEAFF,.,TRBJ1-1,TRBV4-3,many
TGTGCCAGCAGCATAGCAACTAGCGGGAGGGGCTACGAGCAGTACTTC,CASSIATSGRGYEQYF,TRBD2,TRBJ2-7,TRBV7-2,many
TGCGCCAGCAGCACCCCAGCGGGAGGGGCCACCGGGGAGCTGTTTTTT,CASSTPAGGATGELFF,TRBD2,TRBJ2-2,TRBV5-1,.
TGTGCCAGCGGATACAGGGGGGCTGAAGCTTTCTTT,CASGYRGAEAFF,TRBD1,TRBJ1-1,TRBV12-3/TRBV12-4,many
TGTGCCAGCAGCGTAGTTGGGGTGGAAGGCTACACCTTC,CASSVVGVEGYTF,.,TRBJ1-2,TRBV9,many
TGCAGCGTTGGGCAGGGCTATGGCTACACCTTC,CSVGQGYGYTF,.,TRBJ1-2,TRBV29-1,.
TGTGCCAGCAGCGGGGGCTCAGGGTACGGAGGAAGTATCTATGGCTACACCTTC,CASSGGSGYGGSIYGYTF,.,TRBJ1-2,TRBV6-2/TRBV6-3,many
TGTGCCAGCAGCTTAGGGGGTAGCGGGTTGGCCCAGGGGACCCAGTACTTC,CASSLGGSGLAQGTQYF,TRBD2,TRBJ2-5,TRBV7-3,many
TGTGCCAGCTCACCACGCCCAGGCAGTAAAGAGACCCAGTACTTC,CASSPRPGSKETQYF,.,TRBJ2-5,TRBV18,few
TGTGCCAGCAGCCAAGATCGTTTACTAGCGGGAGGTTACGAGCAGTACTTC,CASSQDRLLAGGYEQYF,TRBD2,TRBJ2-7,TRBV4-2,.
TGCAGTGCCCCGGAGGAAGGTCTGAACACTGAAGCTTTCTTT,CSAPEEGLNTEAFF,.,TRBJ1-1,TRBV20-1,many
TGTGCCATCAGTGAGTCACGGGGTACCTACGAGCAGTACTTC,CAISESRGTYEQYF,.,TRBJ2-7,TRBV10-3,many
TGTGCCATCAGTGGATCTAGCAGGGGCTCACCCCTCCACTTT,CAISGSSRGSPLHF,.,TRBJ1-6,TRBV10-3,many
TGTGCCAGCAGTTTTGGAGCTAATCAGCCCCAGCATTTT,CASSFGANQPQHF,.,TRBJ1-5,TRBV27,many
TGTGCCAGCAGTTACCTACTAGGGGAGAGTAGCAATCAGCCCCAGCATTTT,CASSYLLGESSNQPQHF,.,TRBJ1-5,TRBV6-2/TRBV6-3,many
TGTGCCAGCAATTTTCGACAGATCTATGGCTACACCTTC,CASNFRQIYGYTF,.,TRBJ1-2,TRBV12-3/TRBV12-4,many
TGTGCCAGCTCAACCTACAGGGAAGATCAGCCCCAGCATTTT,CASSTYREDQPQHF,.,TRBJ1-5,TRBV18,few
TGTGCCAGCAGTGCGGAGGACAGGGGAGACTATGGCTACACCTTC,CASSAEDRGDYGYTF,TRBD1,TRBJ1-2,TRBV12-3/TRBV12-4,many
TGCAGTGCTAGAGATCTCGGCGGGACCGATTACGAGCAGTACTTC,CSARDLGGTDYEQYF,.,TRBJ2-7,TRBV20-1,.
TGCAGTGCTAGCGAGATACCTAACTATGGCTACACCTTC,CSASEIPNYGYTF,.,TRBJ1-2,TRBV20-1,many
TGTGCCTGGAGGGTAGGGCTGACAACTGAAGCTTTCTTT,CAWRVGLTTEAFF,.,TRBJ1-1,TRBV30,.
TGTGCCAGCAGCTTAGTTGGGGCCCATAACTATGGCTACACCTTC,CASSLVGAHNYGYTF,.,TRBJ1-2,TRBV13,few
TGCGCCAGCAGCTCCGTGCGTGCGGACTATGGCTACACCTTC,CASSSVRADYGYTF,.,TRBJ1-2,TRBV5-1,.
TGTGCCAGCAGTTTATTACCCCAAGTGTTGGAGACCCAGTACTTC,CASSLLPQVLETQYF,.,TRBJ2-5,TRBV28,many
TGTGCCAGCAGCCTTCGGGCTAGGGGGTTAGAGACCCAGTACTTC,CASSLRARGLETQYF,.,TRBJ2-5,TRBV7-2,many
TGTGCCAGCAGTGAAGTTGGGGGGGGGCTAACAGATACGCAGTATTTT,CASSEVGGGLTDTQYF,.,TRBJ2-3,TRBV6-1,few
TGTGCCAGCAGCTTAGTCGGCAGCCTCTCGGGCTACACCTTC,CASSLVGSLSGYTF,.,TRBJ1-2,TRBV7-2,.
TGCAGCGCCTGGGGGCAGGGGGCGAGACAGCCCCAGCATTTT,CSAWGQGARQPQHF,TRBD1,TRBJ1-5,TRBV29-1,many
TGTGCCAGCAGCTTCGGGACTAGCGGGCGCTACGAGCAGTACTTC,CASSFGTSGRYEQYF,TRBD2,TRBJ2-7,TRBV13,many
TGTGCCAGCTCACCCGCTCAAGCTAACTATGGCTACACCTTC,CASSPAQANYGYTF,.,TRBJ1-2,TRBV18,many
TGTGCCAGCAGTTACTCAGGGCAGGCGGTGTACCAAGAGACCCAGTACTTC,CASSYSGQAVYQETQYF,.,TRBJ2-5,TRBV6-2/TRBV6-3,many
TGTGCCAGCAGCTTACGGAGTCAGCCCCAGCATTTT,CASSLRSQPQHF,.,TRBJ1-5,TRBV5-8,few
TGTGCCAGCACCCTGGGTAGGGGGGGCGCCGGAACGGTCCATTTT,CASTLGRGGAGTVHF,.,TRBJ1-5,TRBV12-3/TRBV12-4,many
TGTGCCAGCAGTTACTCGGGCGGAGAGGGGAATTCACCCCTCCACTTT,CASSYSGGEGNSPLHF,.,TRBJ1-6,TRBV6-5,many